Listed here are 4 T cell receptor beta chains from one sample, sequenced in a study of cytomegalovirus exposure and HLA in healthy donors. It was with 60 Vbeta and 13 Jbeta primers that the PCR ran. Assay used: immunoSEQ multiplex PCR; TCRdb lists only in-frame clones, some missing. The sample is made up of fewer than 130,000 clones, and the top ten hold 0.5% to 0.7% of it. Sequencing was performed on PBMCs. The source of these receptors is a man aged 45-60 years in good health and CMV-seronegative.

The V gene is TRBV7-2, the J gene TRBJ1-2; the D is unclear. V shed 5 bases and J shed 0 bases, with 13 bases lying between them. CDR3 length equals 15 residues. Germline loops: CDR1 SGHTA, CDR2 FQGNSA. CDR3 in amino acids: CASSPDGASNYGYTF. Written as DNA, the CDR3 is TGTGCCAGCAGCCCCGACGGAGCTTCTAACTATGGCTACACCTTC.

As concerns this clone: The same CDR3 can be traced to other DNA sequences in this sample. The CDR3 protein is CSATRGNEQFF. As DNA, the CDR3 is TGCAGTGCCACGAGGGGGAATGAGCAGTTCTTC. The genes are TRBV20-1 and TRBJ2-1; possibly TRBD1 for D (6 bases). The V gene lost 6 bases and the J gene lost 7 bases, with 10 bases spanning the gap. The germline V gene has CDR1 DFQATT and CDR2 SNEGSKA (reference sequence). The CDR3 contains 11 residues.

This CDR3 is CASSQEYRGDETVNTEAFF. The CDR3 nucleotides read TGCGCCAGCAGCCAAGAGTACAGGGGGGATGAGACGGTGAACACTGAAGCTTTCTTT. This chain connects TRBV4-1 to TRBJ1-1; 8 positions match TRBD1. This CDR3 is built from 19 residues. With 0 bases clipped from V and 0 bases from J, the junction kept 12 bases outside the gene matches. The germline CDR1 and CDR2 sequences are MGHRA and YSYEKL.

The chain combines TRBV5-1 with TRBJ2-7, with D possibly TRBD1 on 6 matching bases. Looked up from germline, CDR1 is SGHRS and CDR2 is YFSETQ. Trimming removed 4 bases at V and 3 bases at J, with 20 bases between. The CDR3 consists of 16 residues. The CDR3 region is CASSPHRDTLVYEQYF. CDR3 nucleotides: TGCGCCAGCAGCCCACACCGGGACACCTTGGTCTACGAGCAGTACTTC.